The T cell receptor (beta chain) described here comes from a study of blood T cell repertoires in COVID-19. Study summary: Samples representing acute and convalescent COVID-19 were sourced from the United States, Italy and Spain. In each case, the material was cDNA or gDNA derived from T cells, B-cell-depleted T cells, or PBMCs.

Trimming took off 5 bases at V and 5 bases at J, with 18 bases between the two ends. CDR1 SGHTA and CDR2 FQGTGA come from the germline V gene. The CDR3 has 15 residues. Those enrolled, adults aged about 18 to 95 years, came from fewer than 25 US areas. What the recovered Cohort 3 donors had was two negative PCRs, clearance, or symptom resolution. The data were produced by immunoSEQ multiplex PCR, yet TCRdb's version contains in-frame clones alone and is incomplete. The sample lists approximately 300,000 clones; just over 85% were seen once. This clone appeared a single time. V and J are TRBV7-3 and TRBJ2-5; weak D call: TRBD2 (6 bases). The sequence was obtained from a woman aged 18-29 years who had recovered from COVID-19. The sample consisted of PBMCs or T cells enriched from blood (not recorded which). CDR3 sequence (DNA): TGTGCCAGCAGCCCCTTTAGCGGCGGCCCCGAGACCCAGTACTTC. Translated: CASSPFSGGPETQYF.